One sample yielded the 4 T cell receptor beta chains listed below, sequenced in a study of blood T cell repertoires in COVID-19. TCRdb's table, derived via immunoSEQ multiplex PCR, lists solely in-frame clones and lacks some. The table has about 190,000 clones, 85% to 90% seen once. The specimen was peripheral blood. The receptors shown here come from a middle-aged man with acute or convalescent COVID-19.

CDR3 amino acids: CASSPPVLNTEAFF. CDR3 DNA sequence: TGTGCCAGCTCACCACCCGTCCTGAACACTGAAGCTTTCTTT. The chain links TRBV18 to TRBJ1-1, with no clear D. Germline CDR1 and CDR2: KGHSH and LQKENI. Trimming took off 0 bases at V and 0 bases at J, with 5 bases between the two ends. The CDR3 consists of 14 residues. The entire variable domain, with the rest obtained from reference TRBV18 and TRBJ1-1, is as follows: NAGVMQNPRHLVRRRGQEARLRCSPMKGHSHVYWYRQLPEEGLKFMVYLQKENIIDESGMPKERFSAEFPKEGPSILRIQQVVRGDSAAYFCASSPPVLNTEAFFGQGTRLTVV.

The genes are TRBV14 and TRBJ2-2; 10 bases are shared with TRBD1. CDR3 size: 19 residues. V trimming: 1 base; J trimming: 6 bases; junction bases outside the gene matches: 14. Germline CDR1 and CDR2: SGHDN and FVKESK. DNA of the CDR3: TGTGCCAGCAGCCAAGGATCCAAGATCCGGGACAGGGGACCCGGGGAGCTGTTTTTT. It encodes CASSQGSKIRDRGPGELFF.

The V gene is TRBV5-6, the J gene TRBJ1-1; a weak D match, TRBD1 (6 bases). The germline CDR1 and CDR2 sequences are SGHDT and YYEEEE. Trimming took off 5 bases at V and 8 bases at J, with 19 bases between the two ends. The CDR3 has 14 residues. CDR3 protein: CASRYRVGDKEAFF. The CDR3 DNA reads TGTGCCAGCAGATATAGGGTGGGGGACAAAGAAGCTTTCTTT.

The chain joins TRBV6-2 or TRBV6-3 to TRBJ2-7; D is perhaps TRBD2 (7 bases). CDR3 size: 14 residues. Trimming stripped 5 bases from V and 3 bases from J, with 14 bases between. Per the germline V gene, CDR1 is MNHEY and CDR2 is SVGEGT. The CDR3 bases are TGTGCCAGCAGTCTAGGGGGGGGCCTCTACGAGCAGTACTTC. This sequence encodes CASSLGGGLYEQYF.